This T cell receptor beta chain was captured by sequencing in a study of blood T cell repertoires in COVID-19. The wider study: Each recovered donor of Cohort 3 presented with two negative PCRs, clearance, or symptom resolution.

The study recruited people aged roughly 18 to 95 years across about two dozen US areas. As handled by the study authors: Reference gene primer amplification gave estimated nucleated cell counts. Using immunoSEQ multiplex PCR, the repertoire was profiled, and TCRdb retains in-frame clones only, with some absent. V and J calls and clone size follow that table, whereas D and trimming were derived from the DNA. The sample has some 180,000 clones, 79% seen once. V was pared by 4 bases and J by 5 bases, with 8 bases of the junction left unmatched. Looked up from germline, CDR1 is SGHAT and CDR2 is FQNNGV. This CDR3 region has 16 residues. This clone was counted between two and nine times.

Sequenced sample: PBMCs or T cells enriched from blood (not recorded which). This TCR came from a woman in her seventies in a cohort exposed to, infected with or recovered from COVID-19 (not recorded which). The chain uses TRBV11-2 and TRBJ1-1; TRBD1 agrees at 12 bases. CDR3 nucleotides: TGTGCCAGCAGCTCAGGAGGGACAGGGGGCTTTACTGAAGCTTTCTTT. Translated: CASSSGGTGGFTEAFF.